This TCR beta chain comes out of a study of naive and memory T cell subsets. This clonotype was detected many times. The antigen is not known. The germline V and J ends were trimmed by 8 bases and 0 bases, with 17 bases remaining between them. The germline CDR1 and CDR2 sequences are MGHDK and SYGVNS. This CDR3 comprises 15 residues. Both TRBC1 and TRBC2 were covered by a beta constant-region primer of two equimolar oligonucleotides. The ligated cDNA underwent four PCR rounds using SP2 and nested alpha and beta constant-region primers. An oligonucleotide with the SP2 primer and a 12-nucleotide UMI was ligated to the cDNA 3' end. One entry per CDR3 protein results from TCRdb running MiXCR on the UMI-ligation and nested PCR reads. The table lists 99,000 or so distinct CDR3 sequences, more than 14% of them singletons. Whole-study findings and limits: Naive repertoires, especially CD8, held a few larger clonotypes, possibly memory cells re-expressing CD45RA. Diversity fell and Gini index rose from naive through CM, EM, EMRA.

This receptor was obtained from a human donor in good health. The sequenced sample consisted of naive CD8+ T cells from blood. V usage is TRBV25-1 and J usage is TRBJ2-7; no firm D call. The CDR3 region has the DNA TGTGCCAGCCTAGAGAGGAGAGTCGCCTCCTACGAGCAGTACTTC. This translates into CASLERRVASYEQYF.